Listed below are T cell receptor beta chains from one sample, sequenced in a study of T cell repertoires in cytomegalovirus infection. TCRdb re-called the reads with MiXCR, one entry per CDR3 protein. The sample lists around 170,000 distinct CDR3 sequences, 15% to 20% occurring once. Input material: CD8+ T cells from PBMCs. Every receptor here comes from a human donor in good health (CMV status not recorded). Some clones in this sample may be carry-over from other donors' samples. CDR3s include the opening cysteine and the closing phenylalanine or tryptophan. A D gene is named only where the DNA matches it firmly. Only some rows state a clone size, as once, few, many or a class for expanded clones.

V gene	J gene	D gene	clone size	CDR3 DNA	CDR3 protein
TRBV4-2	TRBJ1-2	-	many	TGTGCCAGCAGCCAAGCGTCGTCCAACTATGGCTACACCTTC	CASSQASSNYGYTF
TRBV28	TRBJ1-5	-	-	TGTGCCAGCAGTTTAAGGTCCCGGAATAGCAATCAGCCCCAGCATTTT	CASSLRSRNSNQPQHF
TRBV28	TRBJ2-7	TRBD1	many	TGTGCCAGCAGTTCGGACAGGGTCGGCAACGAGCAGTACTTC	CASSSDRVGNEQYF
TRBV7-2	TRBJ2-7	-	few	TGTGCCAGCAGCTTAGACCACGAGCAGTACTTC	CASSLDHEQYF
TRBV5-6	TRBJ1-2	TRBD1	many	TGTGCCAGCAGCTGGGACAGGGAGGACTATGGCTACACCTTC	CASSWDREDYGYTF
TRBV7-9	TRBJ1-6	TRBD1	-	TGTGCTACACAGGGGCGTTCACCCCTCCACTTT	CATQGRSPLHF
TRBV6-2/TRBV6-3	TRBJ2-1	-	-	TGTGCCAGCAGTTACCCCCCCGCAGCGTCCGGGGGCCCGTTCCACAATGAGCAGTTCTTC	CASSYPPAASGGPFHNEQFF
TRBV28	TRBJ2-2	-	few	TGTGCCAGCAGCCCCGGGGAGAACACCGGGGAGCTGTTTTTT	CASSPGENTGELFF
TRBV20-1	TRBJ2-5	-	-	TGCAGTGCTCGGGACTCCCAAGAGACCCAGTACTTC	CSARDSQETQYF
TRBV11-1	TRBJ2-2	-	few	TGTGCCAGCAGCTTAACCTTGGACCGGGGGCTGTTTTTT	CASSLTLDRGLFF
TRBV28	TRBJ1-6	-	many	TGTGCCAGCGGGGGGTCGGGGTCACCCCTCCACTTT	CASGGSGSPLHF
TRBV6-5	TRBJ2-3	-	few	TGTGCCAGCAAAACCCTCACAGATACGCAGTATTTT	CASKTLTDTQYF
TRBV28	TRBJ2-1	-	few	TGTGCCAGCAGTTTGTGGCGGAGCTCCTACAATGAGCAGTTCTTC	CASSLWRSSYNEQFF
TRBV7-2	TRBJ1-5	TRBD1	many	TGTGCCAGCAGCTTAGGTCGACAGGGGGCCAATCAGCCCCAGCATTTT	CASSLGRQGANQPQHF
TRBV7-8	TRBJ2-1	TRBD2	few	TGTGCCAGCAGCCACACTAGCGGGGAGCGCGGGAACAATGAGCAGTTCTTC	CASSHTSGERGNNEQFF
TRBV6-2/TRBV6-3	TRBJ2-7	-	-	TGTGCCAGCAGTTCGTTACGGGGTACCTCCTACGAGCAGTACTTC	CASSSLRGTSYEQYF
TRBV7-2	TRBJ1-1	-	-	TGTGCCAGCAGCCCTCACCTTCTTGAAGCTTTCTTT	CASSPHLLEAFF
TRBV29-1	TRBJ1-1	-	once	TGCAGCGTTGAAGATCTTAGTGGGAACACTGAAGCTTTCTTT	CSVEDLSGNTEAFF
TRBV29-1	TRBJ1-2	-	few	TGCAGCGTTGCAGGGAACTATGGCTACACCTTC	CSVAGNYGYTF
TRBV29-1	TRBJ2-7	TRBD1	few	TGCAGCTTCGACAGGGGGGGCTACGAGCAGTACTTC	CSFDRGGYEQYF
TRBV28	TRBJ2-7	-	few	TGTGCCAGCAGTTTTGCGGCCGAGCAGTACTTC	CASSFAAEQYF
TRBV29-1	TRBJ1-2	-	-	TGCAGCGTTGAGGGACAAAACTATGGCTACACCTTC	CSVEGQNYGYTF
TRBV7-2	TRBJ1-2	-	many	TGTGCCAGCAGCTCTAGAATCTTCGGTGACCGTCTCTATGGCTACACCTTC	CASSSRIFGDRLYGYTF
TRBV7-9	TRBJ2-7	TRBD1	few	TGTGCCAGCAGCTTAATAGGACAGGGCCTAGGCGAGCAGTACTTC	CASSLIGQGLGEQYF
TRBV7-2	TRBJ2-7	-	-	TGTGCCAGCAGCTTATCCCAGTATAGCGAGCAGTACTTC	CASSLSQYSEQYF
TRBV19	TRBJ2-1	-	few	TGTGCCAGTAGTATAGGATCCGCACGCGAGCAGTTCTTC	CASSIGSAREQFF
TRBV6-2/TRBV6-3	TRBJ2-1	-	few	TGTGCCAGCAGTTACGCCCTCCCCATCAATGAGCAGTTCTTC	CASSYALPINEQFF
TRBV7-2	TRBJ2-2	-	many	TGTGCCAGCAGCTTTAACAGGAACACCGGGGAGCTGTTTTTT	CASSFNRNTGELFF
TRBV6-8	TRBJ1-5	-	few	TGTGCCAGCAGTTCTACATCCTCTAGCAATCAGCCCCAGCATTTT	CASSSTSSSNQPQHF
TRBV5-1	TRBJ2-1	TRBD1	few	TGCGCCAGCAGCTTGTTGCGGACAGGGTTCAATGAGCAGTTCTTC	CASSLLRTGFNEQFF
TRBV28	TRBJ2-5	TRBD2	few	TGTGCCAGCAGTACTGCTAGCGGGACGGAGACCCAGTACTTC	CASSTASGTETQYF
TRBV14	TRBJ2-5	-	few	TGTGACAGCAGCCAAGAATTATTAGAGACCCAGTACTTC	CDSSQELLETQYF
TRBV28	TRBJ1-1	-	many	TGTGCCAGCAAATTAGTCGTTGGGGGGCTTACTGAAGCTTTCTTT	CASKLVVGGLTEAFF
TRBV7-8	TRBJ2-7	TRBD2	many	TGTGCCAGCAGCATGTTAGCGGGAGGGATAGACGAGCAGTACTTC	CASSMLAGGIDEQYF
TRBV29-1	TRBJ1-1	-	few	TGCAGCGTTGCGTGGCAGCCTTCGAACACTGAAGCTTTCTTT	CSVAWQPSNTEAFF
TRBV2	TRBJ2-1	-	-	TGTGCCAGCAGTGATTTAAGGGACCCCCGGACCTACAATGAGCAGTTCTTC	CASSDLRDPRTYNEQFF
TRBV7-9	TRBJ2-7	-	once	TGTGCCAGCAGCCTCGGCCCTACAGAAAGCTCCTACGAGCAGTACTTC	CASSLGPTESSYEQYF
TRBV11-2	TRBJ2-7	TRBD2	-	TGTGCCAGCAGCTTCGGCCAGACTAGCGGCTACGGGCAGTACTTC	CASSFGQTSGYGQYF
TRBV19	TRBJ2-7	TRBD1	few	TGTGCCAGCCGGCAGGGGGCCCATAGCTCCTACGAGCAGTACTTC	CASRQGAHSSYEQYF
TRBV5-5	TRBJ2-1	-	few	TGTGCCAGCAGCTTGACTATGAGCTCCTACAATGAGCAGTTCTTC	CASSLTMSSYNEQFF
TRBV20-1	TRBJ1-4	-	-	TGCAGTGCTAGAGTACTCCTGGGGGGAGAAAAACTGTTTTTT	CSARVLLGGEKLFF
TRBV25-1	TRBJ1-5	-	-	TGTGCCAGCAGTGAATCCGGGAATCAGCCCCAGCATTTT	CASSESGNQPQHF
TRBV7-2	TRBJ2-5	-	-	TGTGCCAGCAGCCTGCCCCTGCGAGAGACCCAGTACTTC	CASSLPLRETQYF
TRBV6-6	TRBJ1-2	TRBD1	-	TGTGCCAGCAGTTACTCGACCTCAGGGGGCCCTACTAACTATGGCTACACCTTC	CASSYSTSGGPTNYGYTF
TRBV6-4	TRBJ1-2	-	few	TGTGCCAGCAGTGACTCTACGTATGGCTACACCTTC	CASSDSTYGYTF
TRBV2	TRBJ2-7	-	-	TGTGCCATCCAGGACCGCGCACACGAGCAGTACTTC	CAIQDRAHEQYF
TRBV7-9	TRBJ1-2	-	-	TGTGCCGGCAGCGTTCTAAAGGACTATGGCTACACCTTC	CAGSVLKDYGYTF
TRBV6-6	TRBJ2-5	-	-	TGTGCCAGCAGTTACTTCGCGGAAGAGACCCAGTACTTC	CASSYFAEETQYF